The 2 T cell receptor beta chains presented below share a single source sample, sequenced in a study of T cell responses to AZD1222 COVID-19 vaccine. Measured with immunoSEQ multiplex PCR; TCRdb has only the in-frame clones, and not every one. The repertoire holds over 70,000 clones, with 85% to 90% as singletons. The sample was peripheral blood, taken on day 0 of MenACWY control vaccination. The receptors originated from an adult in good health.

Only one count was recorded for this clone. CDR3 coding DNA: TGTGCCACCAGCTCCTCACCAAGAGGGGGGGAAAAACTGTTTTTT. As protein: CATSSSPRGGEKLFF. The rearrangement links TRBV15 to TRBJ1-4; D perhaps matches TRBD1 (6 bases). From germline, CDR1 is LNHNV and CDR2 YYDKDF (reference sequence). Trimming shortened V by 5 bases and J by 8 bases, and 18 bases separated the two germline ends. CDR3 length equals 15 residues.

The rearrangement links TRBV10-2 to TRBJ2-1; tentatively, D is TRBD2 (7 bases). CDR1 is WSHSY, CDR2 SAAADI, per germline. This CDR3 has 12 residues. The V end was cut by 10 bases, the J end by 8 bases, with 15 bases between. The CDR3 is CATSRGADEQFF. The CDR3 nucleotides are TGCGCCACCTCCCGGGGGGCGGATGAGCAGTTCTTC.